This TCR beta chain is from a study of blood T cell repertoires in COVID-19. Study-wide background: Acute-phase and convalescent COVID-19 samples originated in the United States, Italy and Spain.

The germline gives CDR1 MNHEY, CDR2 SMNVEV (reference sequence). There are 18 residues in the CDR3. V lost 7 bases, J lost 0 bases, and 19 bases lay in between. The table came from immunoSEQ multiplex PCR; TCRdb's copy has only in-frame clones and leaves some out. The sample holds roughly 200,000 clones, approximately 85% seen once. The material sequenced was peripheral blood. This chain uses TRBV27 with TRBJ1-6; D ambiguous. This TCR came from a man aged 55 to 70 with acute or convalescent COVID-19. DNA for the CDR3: TGTGCCAGCACCGAAAAATGGATGGGGAGCTCCTATAATTCACCCCTCCACTTT. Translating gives CASTEKWMGSSYNSPLHF.